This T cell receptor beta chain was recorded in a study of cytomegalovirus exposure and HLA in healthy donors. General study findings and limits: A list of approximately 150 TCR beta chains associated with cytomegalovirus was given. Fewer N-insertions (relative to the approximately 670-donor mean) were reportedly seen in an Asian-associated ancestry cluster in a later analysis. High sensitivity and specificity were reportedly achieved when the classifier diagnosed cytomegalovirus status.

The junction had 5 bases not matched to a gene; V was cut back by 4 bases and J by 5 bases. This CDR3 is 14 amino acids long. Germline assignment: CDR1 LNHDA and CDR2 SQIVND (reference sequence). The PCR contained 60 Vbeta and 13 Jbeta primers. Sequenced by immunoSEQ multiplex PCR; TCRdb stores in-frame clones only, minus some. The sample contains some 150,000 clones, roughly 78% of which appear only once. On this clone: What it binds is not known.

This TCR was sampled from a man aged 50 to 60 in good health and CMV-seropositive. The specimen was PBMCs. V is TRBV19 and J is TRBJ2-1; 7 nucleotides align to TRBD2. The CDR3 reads CASSTGTTNNEQFF. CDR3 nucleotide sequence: TGTGCCAGTAGTACTGGGACTACGAACAATGAGCAGTTCTTC. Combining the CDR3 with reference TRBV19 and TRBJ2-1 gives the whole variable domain DGGITQSPKYLFRKEGQNVTLSCEQNLNHDAMYWYRQDPGQGLRLIYYSQIVNDFQKGDIAEGYSVSREKKESFPLTVTSAQKNPTAFYLCASSTGTTNNEQFFGPGTRLTVL.